This T cell receptor beta chain is from a study of early T cells in non-severe SARS-CoV-2 infection. Whole-study context: The chains were unpaired, and the sequenced material was bulk RNA from unsorted whole blood.

Each single cDNA molecule received a unique molecular identifier. MiXCR was run by TCRdb on the 5' RACE reads, yielding one entry per CDR3 protein. The table lists roughly 30,000 distinct CDR3 sequences, approximately 5.4% of them singletons. Overall study findings and caveats: VDJdb matching skewed toward anti-spike CD8 responses, missing private and CD4 specificities.

Regarding this clonotype: The antigen remains unidentified. A much bigger clone sits one base away, suggesting this may be a read error. The CDR3 ends on some other residue instead of the conserved phenylalanine or tryptophan, so this is likely a read error.

Trimming took off 0 bases at V and 4 bases at J, with 7 bases between the two ends. The germline V gene has CDR1 SGHRS and CDR2 YFSETQ. CDR3 length: 14 amino acids. The source is an adult who was a healthcare worker with PCR-confirmed SARS-CoV-2 infection or an uninfected control (not recorded which). The sequencing input was whole blood. The chain has TRBV5-1 and TRBJ2-2; D remains unclear. As DNA, the CDR3 is TGCGCCAGCAGCTTGGATCCCAGCACCGGGGAGCTGTTTTTA. Amino acid sequence: CASSLDPSTGELFL.